Listed below are T cell receptor beta chains from one sample, sequenced in a study of shared clonotypes between healthy human individuals. This table comes from immunoSEQ multiplex PCR, and its TCRdb copy is limited to in-frame clones, with some not included. The table records 1.5 million to 2.5 million clones, 85% to 95% of them present only once. Sequences were obtained from naive CD8+ T cells sorted from blood. These receptors were taken from a man between 18 and 29 years old in good health. The CDR3 runs from the conserved cysteine through the conserved F or W. The D gene is left open where the match is weak. Size tells how often a clone was seen (once, few, many) or the class of an expanded clone, and some rows leave it out.

len	abundance	v_gene	d_gene	j_gene	CDR3nt	CDR3aa
13	NA	TRBV28	NA	TRBJ1-6	TGTGCCAGCAGTTACCCCGAAGGTTCACCCCTCCACTTT	CASSYPEGSPLHF
11	NA	TRBV7-8	NA	TRBJ2-3	TGTGCCAGCAGCCAGCTAGATACGCAGTATTTT	CASSQLDTQYF
14	NA	TRBV29-1	TRBD2	TRBJ2-2	TGCAGCGTTGAACTAGCGGATGGGACCGGGGAGCTGTTTTTT	CSVELADGTGELFF
13	NA	TRBV5-1	NA	TRBJ2-2	TGCGCCAGCAGCTTCCGCGGGGCCGGGGAGCTGTTTTTT	CASSFRGAGELFF
16	NA	TRBV4-1	NA	TRBJ2-7	TGCGCCAGCAGCCAAGATCAGGGGATGAGCTCCTACGAGCAGTACTTC	CASSQDQGMSSYEQYF
16	NA	TRBV7-7	NA	TRBJ2-3	TGTGCTAGCAGCTTAGCGCTCCATCCGGGCCCAGATACGCAGTATTTT	CASSLALHPGPDTQYF
13	NA	TRBV25-1	TRBD1	TRBJ1-5	TGTGCCAGCGGGACAGGGTGGAATCAGCCCCAGCATTTT	CASGTGWNQPQHF
13	NA	TRBV6-6	NA	TRBJ1-1	TGTGCCAGCAGCCTCGAGGGCCAGACTGAAGCTTTCTTT	CASSLEGQTEAFF
12	once	TRBV5-5	NA	TRBJ2-7	TGTGCCAGCAGCCAAGACCCGCCGGGGCAGTACTTC	CASSQDPPGQYF
14	few	TRBV7-9	NA	TRBJ2-4	TGTGCCAGCAGCCCCTCAGGGGCCAAAAACATTCAGTACTTC	CASSPSGAKNIQYF
17	NA	TRBV5-4	TRBD2	TRBJ2-1	TGTGCCAGCAGCAGGGAGGGTTCGGGAGCTCTTCACAATGAGCAGTTCTTC	CASSREGSGALHNEQFF
15	NA	TRBV30	TRBD2	TRBJ2-3	TGTGCCTGGAGTAGTCTAGCGGGGGGCTCAGATACGCAGTATTTT	CAWSSLAGGSDTQYF
16	NA	TRBV28	TRBD1	TRBJ2-7	TGTGCCAGCAGTTTTACCCGGACAGGGGGGGCCTACGAGCAGTACTTC	CASSFTRTGGAYEQYF
18	NA	TRBV4-1	NA	TRBJ1-3	TGCGCCAGCAGCCAAGCACCAGCAGATACCATGTCTGGAAACACCATATATTTT	CASSQAPADTMSGNTIYF
15	NA	TRBV30	NA	TRBJ1-5	TGTGCCTGGAGTCCCAACCGACAGTTACAATCAGCCCCAGCATTT	CAWSPNRQLQSAPAF
14	NA	TRBV6-5	NA	TRBJ2-3	TGTGCCAGCAGTTACCCCGGGAGCACAGATACGCAGTATTTT	CASSYPGSTDTQYF
15	NA	TRBV5-1	TRBD1	TRBJ2-7	TGCGCCAGCAGCTCCGGGACAGGGTTCATGGACGAGCAGTACTTC	CASSSGTGFMDEQYF
15	NA	TRBV9	TRBD2	TRBJ2-7	TGTGCCAGCAGCGTAGGGCCTAGCGGGAGCTATGAGCAGTACTTC	CASSVGPSGSYEQYF
15	few	TRBV29-1	NA	TRBJ1-1	TGCAGCGTCAACGACTCACCGGGAGGGGACACTGAAGCTTTCTTT	CSVNDSPGGDTEAFF
15	NA	TRBV7-4	TRBD1	TRBJ1-2	TGTGCCAGCAGCCCCACCTCGACAGGGACCTATGGCTACACCTTC	CASSPTSTGTYGYTF
18	once	TRBV4-1	NA	TRBJ2-1	TGCGCCAGCAGCCAAGACCCCTTATGGGAGAATAGCCACAATGAGCAGTTCTTC	CASSQDPLWENSHNEQFF
14	NA	TRBV6-5	NA	TRBJ2-3	TGTGCCAGCAGTTACGAGCGGGCCACAGATACGCAGTATTTT	CASSYERATDTQYF
19	NA	TRBV9	TRBD2	TRBJ2-3	TGTGCCAGCAGCGTAGGGCGAGGGACTAGCGGGAGGGCCGTAGATACGCAGTATTTT	CASSVGRGTSGRAVDTQYF
14	NA	TRBV27	NA	TRBJ2-2	TGTGCCAGCAGTGCAGGGTGGAACACCGGGGAGCTGTTTTTT	CASSAGWNTGELFF
16	NA	TRBV7-9	NA	TRBJ2-3	TGTGCCAGCAGCTTTCCGTCAGCCCTAAGCACAGATACGCAGTATTTT	CASSFPSALSTDTQYF
15	NA	TRBV7-9	NA	TRBJ2-7	TGTGCCAGCAGCCCTAGTGGGGCGGGGTCCTACGAGCAGTACTTC	CASSPSGAGSYEQYF
14	NA	TRBV4-2	TRBD2	TRBJ2-7	TGTGCCAGCAGCCAGCCGGGACTAGATTACGAGCAGTACTTC	CASSQPGLDYEQYF
13	NA	TRBV7-9	NA	TRBJ1-4	TGTGCCAGCAGCTTTTCCGAAGGGGAAAAACTGTTTTTT	CASSFSEGEKLFF
13	NA	TRBV5-1	NA	TRBJ2-7	TGCGCCAGCAGCTCCGACGGCTCCTACGAGCAGTACTTC	CASSSDGSYEQYF
20	NA	TRBV18	TRBD2	TRBJ2-7	TGTGCCAGCTCACCAGGAGACCAGGGCGTACTAGCGGGAGAGACCTACGAGCAGTACTTC	CASSPGDQGVLAGETYEQYF
15	NA	TRBV10-1	NA	TRBJ2-2	TGCGCCAGCAGTGAGCACTGGACTGGGACCGGGGAGCTGTTTTTT	CASSEHWTGTGELFF
14	NA	TRBV2	NA	TRBJ2-7	TGTGCCAGCAGCGATGGACAGAGCTCCTACGAGCAGTACTTC	CASSDGQSSYEQYF
15	NA	TRBV5-8	NA	TRBJ2-3	TGTGCCAGCAGCTCGGGGGCTTCGGGCACAGATACGCAGTATTTT	CASSSGASGTDTQYF
16	NA	TRBV9	TRBD1	TRBJ1-2	TGTGCCAGCAGCTCCAACCGGGACAGCTACTACGATGGCTACACCTTC	CASSSNRDSYYDGYTF
15	NA	TRBV6-6	TRBD1	TRBJ1-4	TGTGCCAGCAGGGGGGACAGCTCTACGAACGAAAAACTGTTTTTT	CASRGDSSTNEKLFF
16	NA	TRBV7-8	TRBD1	TRBJ1-2	TGTGCCAGCAGCTTAGAGGGGGCGGTGGGAGGTGAGGGCTACACCTTC	CASSLEGAVGGEGYTF
16	NA	TRBV5-4	TRBD1	TRBJ2-5	TGTGCCAGCAGCTTGGCCGGGACAGGGGCCCAAGAGACCCAGTACTTC	CASSLAGTGAQETQYF
13	NA	TRBV11-2	TRBD1	TRBJ2-5	TGTGCCAGCAGCGGAACAGGGGGAGAGACCCAGTACTTC	CASSGTGGETQYF
12	NA	TRBV28	TRBD1	TRBJ1-2	TGTGCCAGCAGTTTTCAGGGGGTTGGCTACACCTTC	CASSFQGVGYTF